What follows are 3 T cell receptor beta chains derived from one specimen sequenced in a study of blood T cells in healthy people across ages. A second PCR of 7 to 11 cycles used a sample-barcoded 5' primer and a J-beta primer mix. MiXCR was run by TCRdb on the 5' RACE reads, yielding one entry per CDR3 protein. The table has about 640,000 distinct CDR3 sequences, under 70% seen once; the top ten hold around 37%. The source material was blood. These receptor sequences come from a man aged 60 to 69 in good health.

The CDR3 spells CASSPRQDYGYTF. The CDR3 bases are TGTGCCAGCAGTCCTAGGCAGGACTATGGCTACACCTTC. The chain joins TRBV12-3 or TRBV12-4 to TRBJ1-2; D gene ambiguous. The V end was cut by 5 bases, the J end by 3 bases, with 10 bases between. This CDR3 spans 13 amino acids.

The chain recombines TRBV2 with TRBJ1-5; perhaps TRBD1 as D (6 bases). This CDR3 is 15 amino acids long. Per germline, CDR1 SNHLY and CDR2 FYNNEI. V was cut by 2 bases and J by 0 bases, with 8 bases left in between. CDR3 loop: CASSERTDSNQPQHF. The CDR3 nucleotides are TGTGCCAGCAGTGAAAGGACAGATAGCAATCAGCCCCAGCATTTT.

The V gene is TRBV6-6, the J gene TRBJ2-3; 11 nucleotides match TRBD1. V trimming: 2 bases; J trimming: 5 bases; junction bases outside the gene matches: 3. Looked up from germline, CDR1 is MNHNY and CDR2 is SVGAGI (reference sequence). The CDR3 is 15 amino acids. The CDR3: CASSYGQGARDTQYF. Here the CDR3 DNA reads TGTGCCAGCAGTTACGGACAGGGGGCAAGAGATACGCAGTATTTT.